Sequencing of this T cell receptor (beta chain) was carried out in a study of early T cells in non-severe SARS-CoV-2 infection. Looking at the study overall: Sequencing of unsorted whole blood was done on bulk RNA, leaving chains unpaired.

This clonotype showed up just a few times. Its cognate antigen is unknown. Tagging with unique molecular identifiers was applied to individual cDNA molecules. A single record per CDR3 protein comes from TCRdb applying MiXCR to the 5' RACE reads. Here the sample spans about 100,000 distinct CDR3 sequences, 11% being singletons. V gave up 4 bases and J gave up 8 bases, with 23 bases separating them. The CDR3 spans 17 residues. The germline CDR1 and CDR2 sequences are SNHLY and FYNNEI. Regarding the study as a whole: The matching step, a VDJdb search, favored anti-spike CD8 responses and missed private and CD4 specificities.

Sequences were obtained from whole blood. The source is an adult who was a healthcare worker with PCR-confirmed SARS-CoV-2 infection or an uninfected control (not recorded which). The V call is TRBV2, the J call TRBJ2-2; perhaps TRBD2 as D (5 bases). CDR3 nucleotides: TGTGCCAGCAGTGGGCTCACCAGCGGAACCCCCAGAGGGGAGCTGTTTTTT. Protein: CASSGLTSGTPRGELFF.